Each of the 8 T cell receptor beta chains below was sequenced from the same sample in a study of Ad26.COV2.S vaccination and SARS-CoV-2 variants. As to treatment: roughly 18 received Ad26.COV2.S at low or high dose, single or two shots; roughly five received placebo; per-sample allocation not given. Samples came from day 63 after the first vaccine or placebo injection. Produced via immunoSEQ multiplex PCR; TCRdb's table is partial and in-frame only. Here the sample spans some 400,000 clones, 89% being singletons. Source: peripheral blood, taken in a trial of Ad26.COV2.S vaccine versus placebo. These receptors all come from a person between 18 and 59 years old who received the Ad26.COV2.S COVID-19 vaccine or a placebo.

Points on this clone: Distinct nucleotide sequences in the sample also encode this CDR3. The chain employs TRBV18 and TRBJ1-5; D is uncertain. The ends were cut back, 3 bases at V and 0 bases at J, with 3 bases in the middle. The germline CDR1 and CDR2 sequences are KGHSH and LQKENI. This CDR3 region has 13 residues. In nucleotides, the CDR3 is TGTGCCAGCTCACCGTATAGCAATCAGCCCCAGCATTTT. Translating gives CASSPYSNQPQHF.

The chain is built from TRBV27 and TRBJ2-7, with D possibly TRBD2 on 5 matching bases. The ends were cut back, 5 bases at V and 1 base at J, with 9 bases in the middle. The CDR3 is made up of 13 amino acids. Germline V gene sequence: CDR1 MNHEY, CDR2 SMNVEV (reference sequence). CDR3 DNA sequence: TGTGCCAGCAGTCGAGGGAATTCCTACGAGCAGTACTTC. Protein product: CASSRGNSYEQYF.

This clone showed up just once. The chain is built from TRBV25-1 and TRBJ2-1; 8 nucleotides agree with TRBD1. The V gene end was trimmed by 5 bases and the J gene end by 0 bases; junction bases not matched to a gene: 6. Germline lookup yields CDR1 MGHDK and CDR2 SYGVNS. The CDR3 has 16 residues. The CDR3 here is CASSPRTGPSYNEQFF. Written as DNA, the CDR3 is TGTGCCAGCAGTCCGCGGACAGGGCCCTCCTACAATGAGCAGTTCTTC.

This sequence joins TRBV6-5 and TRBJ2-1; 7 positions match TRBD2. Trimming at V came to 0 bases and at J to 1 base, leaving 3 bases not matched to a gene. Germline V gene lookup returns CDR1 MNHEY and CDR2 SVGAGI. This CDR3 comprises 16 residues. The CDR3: CASSYSGGGSYNEQFF. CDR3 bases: TGTGCCAGCAGTTACTCAGGCGGGGGTTCCTACAATGAGCAGTTCTTC.

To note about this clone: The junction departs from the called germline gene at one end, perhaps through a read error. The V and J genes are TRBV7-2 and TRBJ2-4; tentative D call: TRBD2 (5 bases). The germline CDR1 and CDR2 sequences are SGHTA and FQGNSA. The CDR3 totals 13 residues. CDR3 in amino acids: CASSLGGAYRGDF. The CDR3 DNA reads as TGTGCCAGCAGCTTAGGGGGAGCGTATCGGGGTGACTTC.

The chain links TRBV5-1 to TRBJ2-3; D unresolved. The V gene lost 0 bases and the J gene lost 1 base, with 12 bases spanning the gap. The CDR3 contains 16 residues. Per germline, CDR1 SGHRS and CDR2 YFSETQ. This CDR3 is CASSLAGPGRTDTQYF. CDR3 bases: TGCGCCAGCAGCTTGGCTGGCCCCGGACGCACAGATACGCAGTATTTT.

The CDR3 nucleotides are TGTGCCGCAACCGGGACTAGCGGGAGGGCCGCCTACGAGCAGTACTTC. Translation gives CAATGTSGRAAYEQYF. The chain carries TRBV10-3 and TRBJ2-7, with TRBD2 matching over 16 bases. The CDR3 runs to 16 residues. The trim removed 11 bases at V and 2 bases at J, leaving 9 bases unmatched. Germline V gene data show CDR1 as ENHRY and CDR2 as SYGVKD.

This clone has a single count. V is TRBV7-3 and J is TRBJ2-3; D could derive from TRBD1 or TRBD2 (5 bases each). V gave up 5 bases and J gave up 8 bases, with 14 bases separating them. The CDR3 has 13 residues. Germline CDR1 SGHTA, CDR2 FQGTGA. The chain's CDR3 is CASSLRGEPTQYF. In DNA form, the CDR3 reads TGTGCCAGCAGCCTAAGGGGAGAGCCTACGCAGTATTTT.